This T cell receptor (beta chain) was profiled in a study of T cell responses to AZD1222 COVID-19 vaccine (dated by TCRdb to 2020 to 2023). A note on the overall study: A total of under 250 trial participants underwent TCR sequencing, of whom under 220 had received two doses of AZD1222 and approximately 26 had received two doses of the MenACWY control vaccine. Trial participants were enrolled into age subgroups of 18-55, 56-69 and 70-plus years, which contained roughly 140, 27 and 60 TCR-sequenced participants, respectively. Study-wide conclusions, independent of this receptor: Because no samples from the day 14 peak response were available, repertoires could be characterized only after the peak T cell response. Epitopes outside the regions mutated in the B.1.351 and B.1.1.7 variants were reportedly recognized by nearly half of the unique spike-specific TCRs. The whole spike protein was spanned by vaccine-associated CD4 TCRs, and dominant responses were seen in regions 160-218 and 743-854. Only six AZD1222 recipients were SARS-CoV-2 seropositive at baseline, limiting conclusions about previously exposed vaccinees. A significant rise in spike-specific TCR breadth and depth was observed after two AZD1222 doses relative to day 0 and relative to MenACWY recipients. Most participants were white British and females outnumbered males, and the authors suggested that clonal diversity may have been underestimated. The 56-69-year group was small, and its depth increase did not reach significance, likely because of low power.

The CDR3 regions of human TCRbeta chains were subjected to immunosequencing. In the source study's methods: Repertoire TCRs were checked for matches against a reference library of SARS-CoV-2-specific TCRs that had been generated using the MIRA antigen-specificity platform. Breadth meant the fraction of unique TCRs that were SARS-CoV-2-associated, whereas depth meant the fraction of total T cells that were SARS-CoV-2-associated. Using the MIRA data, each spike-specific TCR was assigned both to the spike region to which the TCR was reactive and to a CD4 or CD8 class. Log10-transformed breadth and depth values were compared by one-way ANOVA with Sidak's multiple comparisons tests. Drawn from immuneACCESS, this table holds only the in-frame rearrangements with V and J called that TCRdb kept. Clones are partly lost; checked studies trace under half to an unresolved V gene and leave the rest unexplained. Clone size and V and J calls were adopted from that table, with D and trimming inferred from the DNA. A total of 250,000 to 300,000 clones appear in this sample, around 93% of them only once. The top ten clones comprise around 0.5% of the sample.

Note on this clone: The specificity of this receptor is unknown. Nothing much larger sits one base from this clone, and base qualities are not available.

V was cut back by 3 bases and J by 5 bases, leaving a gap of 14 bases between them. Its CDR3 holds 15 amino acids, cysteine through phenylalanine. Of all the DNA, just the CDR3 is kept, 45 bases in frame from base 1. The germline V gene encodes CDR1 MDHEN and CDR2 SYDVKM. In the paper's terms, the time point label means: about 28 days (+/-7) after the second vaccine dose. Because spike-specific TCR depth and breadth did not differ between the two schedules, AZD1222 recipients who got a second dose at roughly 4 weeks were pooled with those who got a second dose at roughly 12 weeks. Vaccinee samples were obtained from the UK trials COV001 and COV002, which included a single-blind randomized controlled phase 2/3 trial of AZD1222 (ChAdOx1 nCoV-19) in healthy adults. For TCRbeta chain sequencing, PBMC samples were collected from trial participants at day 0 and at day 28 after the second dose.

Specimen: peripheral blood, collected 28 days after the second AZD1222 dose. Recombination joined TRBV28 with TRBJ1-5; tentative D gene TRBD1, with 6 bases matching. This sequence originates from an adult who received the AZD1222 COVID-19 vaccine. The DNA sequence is TGTGCCAGCAGTTTGAGGACAGCGGGGTATCAGCCCCAGCATTTT. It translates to CASSLRTAGYQPQHF.